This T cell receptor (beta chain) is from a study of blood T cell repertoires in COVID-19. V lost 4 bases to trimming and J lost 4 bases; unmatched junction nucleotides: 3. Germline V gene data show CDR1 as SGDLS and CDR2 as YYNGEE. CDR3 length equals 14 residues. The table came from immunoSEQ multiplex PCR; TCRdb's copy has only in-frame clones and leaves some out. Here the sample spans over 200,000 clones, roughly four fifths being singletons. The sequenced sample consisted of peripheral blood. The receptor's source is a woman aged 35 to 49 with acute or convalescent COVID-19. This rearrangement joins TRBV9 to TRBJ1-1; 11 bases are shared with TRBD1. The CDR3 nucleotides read TGTGCCAGCAGCTTGGGGACAGGGGGCACTGAAGCTTTCTTT. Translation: CASSLGTGGTEAFF.